The rows below give T cell receptor beta chains drawn from one sample of a study of beta chain features in type 1 diabetes. The method was immunoSEQ multiplex PCR; TCRdb's version includes in-frame clones alone and lacks a portion of them. Among 150,000 to 160,000 clones listed, 11% were seen once. Material: central memory CD4+ T cells from blood. The receptors shown here come from a man between 18 and 29 years old in good health. Both conserved end residues are part of each CDR3. The D gene is left open where the match is weak. Not all rows give a size; the values are once, few, many and, for expanded clones, a class.

>TRBJ1-4|.|.|TRBV9
CASSGRDEKLFF
TGTGCCAGCAGCGGGCGGGATGAAAAACTGTTTTTT
>TRBJ1-1|TRBD1|.|TRBV7-2
CASGQAGTGSFMNTEAFF
TGTGCCAGCGGTCAAGCCGGGACAGGCTCGTTCATGAACACTGAAGCTTTCTTT
>TRBJ2-3|.|.|TRBV6-5
CASSHRGTQYF
TGTGCCAGCAGCCACCGGGGTACGCAGTATTTT
>TRBJ1-5|.|few|TRBV2
CASRGGRSNQPQHF
TGTGCCAGCAGGGGAGGTCGTAGCAATCAGCCCCAGCATTTT
>TRBJ1-2|.|.|TRBV29-1
CSVEQFNYGYTF
TGCAGCGTTGAACAGTTCAACTATGGCTACACCTTC
>TRBJ2-3|TRBD2|.|TRBV7-8
CASSLRSAGAGTDTQYF
TGTGCCAGCAGCTTAAGATCAGCGGGAGCGGGCACAGATACGCAGTATTTT
>TRBJ1-3|.|.|TRBV29-1
CSVGGRGNTIYF
TGCAGCGTTGGTGGGAGAGGAAACACCATATATTTT
>TRBJ2-7|TRBD1|.|TRBV7-3
CASSLYGTGTYEQYF
TGTGCCAGCAGCTTATACGGGACAGGGACCTACGAGCAGTACTTC
>TRBJ2-3|TRBD2|.|TRBV5-1
CASTSGTTRSTDTQYF
TGCGCCAGCACCTCCGGGACTACACGCTCCACAGATACGCAGTATTTT
>TRBJ1-1|TRBD1|.|TRBV13
CASSLRDRASEAFF
TGTGCCAGCAGCCTCCGGGACAGGGCCAGTGAAGCTTTCTTT
>TRBJ2-1|.|.|TRBV6-6
CASSQSPPLYNEQFF
TGTGCCAGCAGCCAATCTCCCCCATTATACAATGAGCAGTTCTTC